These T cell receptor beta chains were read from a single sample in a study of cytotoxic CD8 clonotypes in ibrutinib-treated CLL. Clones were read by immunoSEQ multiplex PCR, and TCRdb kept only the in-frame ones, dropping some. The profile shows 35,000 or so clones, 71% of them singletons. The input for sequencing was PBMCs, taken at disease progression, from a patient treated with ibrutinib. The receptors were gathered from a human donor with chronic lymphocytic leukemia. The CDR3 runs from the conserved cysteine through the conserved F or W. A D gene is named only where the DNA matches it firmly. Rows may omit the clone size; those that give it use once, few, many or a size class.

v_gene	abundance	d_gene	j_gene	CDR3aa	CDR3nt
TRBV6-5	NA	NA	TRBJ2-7	CASSYTRDGIYEQYF	TGTGCCAGCAGTTACACCCGGGACGGGATCTACGAGCAGTACTTC
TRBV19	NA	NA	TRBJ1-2	CASSIAERAYGYTF	TGTGCCAGTAGTATAGCGGAGCGGGCCTATGGCTACACCTTC
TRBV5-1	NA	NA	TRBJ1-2	CASSLGAGANYGYTF	TGCGCCAGCAGCTTGGGCGCAGGGGCTAACTATGGCTACACCTTC
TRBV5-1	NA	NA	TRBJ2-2	CASSLVGSGLSNTGELFF	TGCGCCAGCAGCTTGGTGGGGTCGGGACTCTCGAACACCGGGGAGCTGTTTTTT
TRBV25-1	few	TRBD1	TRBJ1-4	CASRGQGAVGKLFF	TGTGCCAGCAGAGGACAGGGGGCTGTAGGTAAACTGTTTTTT
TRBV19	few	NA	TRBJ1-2	CASSIRGSDGYTF	TGTGCCAGTAGTATACGGGGAAGTGATGGCTACACCTTC
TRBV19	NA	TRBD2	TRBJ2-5	CASSTLAGLETQYF	TGTGCCAGTAGCACACTAGCGGGGCTTGAGACCCAGTACTTC
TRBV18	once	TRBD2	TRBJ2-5	CASSPRGGDGQETQYF	TGTGCCAGCTCACCCCGGGGGGGGGACGGCCAAGAGACCCAGTACTTC
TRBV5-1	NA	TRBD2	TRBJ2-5	CASSLGTSGETQYF	TGCGCCAGCAGCTTGGGTACTAGCGGCGAGACCCAGTACTTC
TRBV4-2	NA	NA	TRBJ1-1	CASSLRGFNTEAFF	TGTGCCAGCAGCTTGAGGGGGTTCAACACTGAAGCTTTCTTT
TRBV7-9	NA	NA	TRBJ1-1	CASSLGPSRSEAFF	TGTGCCAGCAGCTTAGGTCCCTCCAGGAGTGAAGCTTTCTTT
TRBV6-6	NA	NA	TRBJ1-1	CASSLDGGTEAFF	TGTGCCAGCAGCCTTGATGGAGGGACTGAAGCTTTCTTT
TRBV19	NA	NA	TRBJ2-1	CASSIRLLPPYNEQFF	TGTGCCAGTAGTATCCGCCTTCTACCGCCTTACAATGAGCAGTTCTTC
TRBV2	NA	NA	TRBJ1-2	CASSEEEGTGYTF	TGTGCCAGCAGTGAAGAAGAGGGAACGGGCTACACCTTC
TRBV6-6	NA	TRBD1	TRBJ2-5	CASSYTGGQETQYF	TGTGCCAGCAGTTACACAGGGGGTCAAGAGACCCAGTACTTC
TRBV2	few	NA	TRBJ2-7	CASRQIRTYEQYF	TGTGCCAGCAGACAAATCAGGACCTACGAGCAGTACTTC
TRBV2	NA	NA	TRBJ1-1	CASSEWGVTEAFF	TGTGCCAGCAGTGAATGGGGAGTCACTGAAGCTTTCTTT
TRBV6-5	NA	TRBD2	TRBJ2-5	CASSSGDYPETQYF	TGTGCCAGCAGTTCGGGGGACTACCCGGAGACCCAGTACTTC
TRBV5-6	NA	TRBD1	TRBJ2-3	CASSLNGQASTDTQYF	TGTGCCAGCAGCTTGAATGGACAGGCTAGCACAGATACGCAGTATTTT
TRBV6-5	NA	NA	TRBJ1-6	CASGLGNSPLHF	TGTGCCAGCGGCTTGGGTAATTCACCCCTCCACTTT
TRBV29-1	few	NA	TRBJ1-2	CSAGRVSTGYTF	TGCAGCGCCGGGCGGGTTTCCACTGGCTACACCTTC
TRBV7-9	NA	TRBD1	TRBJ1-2	CASSLEVGTGARSNYGYTF	TGTGCCAGCAGCTTAGAGGTAGGGACAGGGGCGCGTTCCAACTATGGCTACACCTTC
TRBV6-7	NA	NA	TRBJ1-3	CASSDGVSGNTIYF	TGTGCCAGCAGTGACGGGGTCTCTGGAAACACCATATATTTT
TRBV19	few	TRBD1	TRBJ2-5	CASKQGSGYETQYF	TGTGCCAGTAAACAGGGGTCAGGGTATGAGACCCAGTACTTC
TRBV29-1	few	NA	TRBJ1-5	CSVGTPQHF	TGCAGCGTTGGCACGCCCCAGCATTTT
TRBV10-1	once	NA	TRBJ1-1	CASSGRAGTEAFF	TGCGCCTCCTCTGGCAGGGCGGGCACTGAAGCTTTCTTT
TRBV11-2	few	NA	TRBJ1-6	CASLRGPNSPLHF	TGTGCCAGCCTACGGGGCCCTAATTCACCCCTCCACTTT
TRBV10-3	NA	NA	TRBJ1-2	CATEGGGDGYTF	TGTGCCACCGAGGGGGGGGGCGATGGCTACACCTTC
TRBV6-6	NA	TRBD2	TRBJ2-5	CASSSPGGTGETQYF	TGTGCCAGCAGTTCCCCGGGGGGGACGGGAGAGACCCAGTACTTC
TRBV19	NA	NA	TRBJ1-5	CASSIDRRDHQPQHF	TGTGCCAGTAGTATAGATCGCAGGGACCATCAGCCCCAGCATTTT
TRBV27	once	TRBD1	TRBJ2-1	CASSSGQGAVVNEQFF	TGTGCCAGCAGTTCGGGACAGGGGGCAGTCGTAAATGAGCAGTTCTTC
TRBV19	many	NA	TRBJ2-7	CASSSPGSYEQYF	TGTGCCAGTAGTTCCCCAGGGAGCTACGAGCAGTACTTC
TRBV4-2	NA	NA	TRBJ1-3	CASSQDRQMAGNTIYF	TGTGCCAGCAGCCAAGATAGACAGATGGCCGGAAACACCATATATTTT
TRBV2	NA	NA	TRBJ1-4	CASSVAGGLGEKLFF	TGTGCCAGCAGTGTCGCGGGGGGGCTGGGTGAAAAACTGTTTTTT
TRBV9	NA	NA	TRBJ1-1	CASSVEARNTEAFF	TGTGCCAGCAGCGTAGAGGCGCGGAACACTGAAGCTTTCTTT
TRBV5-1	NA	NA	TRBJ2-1	CASSLGLQGGEQFF	TGCGCCAGCAGCTTGGGGCTCCAGGGGGGTGAGCAGTTCTTC
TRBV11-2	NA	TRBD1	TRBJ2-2	CASSGTGLTGELFF	TGTGCCAGCAGCGGGACAGGGCTCACCGGGGAGCTGTTTTTT
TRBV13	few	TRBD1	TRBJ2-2	CASSLDRTTGELFF	TGTGCCAGCAGCTTGGACAGGACGACCGGGGAGCTGTTTTTT
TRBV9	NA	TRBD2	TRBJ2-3	CASSVKAGGPTDTQYF	TGTGCCAGCAGCGTGAAAGCGGGGGGACCCACAGATACGCAGTATTTT
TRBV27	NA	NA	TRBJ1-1	CASSSGPNTEAFF	TGTGCCAGCAGTTCCGGCCCGAACACTGAAGCTTTCTTT
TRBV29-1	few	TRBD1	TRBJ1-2	CSVGEEGAIYGYTF	TGCAGCGTTGGGGAGGAGGGGGCTATCTATGGCTACACCTTC
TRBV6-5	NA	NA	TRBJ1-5	CASSQDNRGNQPQHF	TGTGCCAGCAGCCAGGACAATAGGGGCAATCAGCCCCAGCATTTT
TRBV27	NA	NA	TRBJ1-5	CASSFRASNQPQHF	TGTGCCAGCAGTTTCCGAGCTAGCAATCAGCCCCAGCATTTT
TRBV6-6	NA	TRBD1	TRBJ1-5	CASTQGGGNQPQHF	TGTGCCAGCACCCAGGGGGGGGGAAATCAGCCCCAGCATTTT
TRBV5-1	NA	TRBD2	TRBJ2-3	CASSSPGGEDTQYF	TGCGCCAGCAGCTCGCCTGGGGGGGAAGATACGCAGTATTTT
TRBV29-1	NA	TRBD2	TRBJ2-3	CSVEGGKGTDTQYF	TGCAGCGTTGAGGGGGGGAAAGGCACAGATACGCAGTATTTT
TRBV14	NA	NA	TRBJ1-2	CASSQENYGYTF	TGTGCCAGCAGCCAAGAGAACTATGGCTACACCTTC
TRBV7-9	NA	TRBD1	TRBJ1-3	CASSLVAGGTGNTIYF	TGTGCCAGCAGCTTAGTCGCAGGGGGCACTGGAAACACCATATATTTT
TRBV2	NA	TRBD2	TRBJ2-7	CASSVLAGGYEQYF	TGTGCCAGCAGTGTTTTAGCGGGGGGCTACGAGCAGTACTTC
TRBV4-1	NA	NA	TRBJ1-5	CASSQEGMGNQPQHF	TGCGCCAGCAGCCAGGAGGGGATGGGCAATCAGCCCCAGCATTTT
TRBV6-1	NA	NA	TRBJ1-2	CASSEGAFFGYTF	TGTGCCAGCAGTGAAGGGGCATTTTTTGGCTACACCTTC
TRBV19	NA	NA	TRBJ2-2	CASSIGAQNTGELFF	TGTGCCAGTAGTATTGGGGCACAGAACACCGGGGAGCTGTTTTTT
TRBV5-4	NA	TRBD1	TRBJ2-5	CASSLQGIIRDSHQETQYF	TGTGCCAGCAGCTTACAAGGGATTATTAGGGACAGCCACCAAGAGACCCAGTACTTC
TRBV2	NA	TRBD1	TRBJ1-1	CASKPGQGFDTEAFF	TGTGCCAGCAAGCCGGGACAGGGGTTCGACACTGAAGCTTTCTTT
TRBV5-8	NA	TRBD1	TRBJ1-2	CASTKRTGSLGYTF	TGTGCCAGCACCAAACGGACAGGCAGCCTTGGCTACACCTTC
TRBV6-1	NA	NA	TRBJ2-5	CASSEGGLETQYF	TGTGCCAGCAGTGAAGGGGGGCTAGAGACCCAGTACTTC
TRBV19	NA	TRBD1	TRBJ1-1	CASRKTGGIGTEAFF	TGTGCCAGTAGAAAAACAGGGGGCATTGGAACTGAAGCTTTCTTT
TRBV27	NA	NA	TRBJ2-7	CASSSIDGYEQYF	TGTGCCAGCAGTTCTATAGACGGCTACGAGCAGTACTTC